This TCR beta chain stems from a study of OX40 agonist ivuxolimab in advanced cancers. Study-wide background: The treatment was a fully human IgG2 OX40 agonist, ivuxolimab.

Per the germline V gene, CDR1 is SGHAT and CDR2 is FQNNGV. The CDR3 has 15 residues. The J segment lost 3 bases and the V segment lost 6 bases, leaving 2 bases of the junction unmatched. Turning to this clone: The antigen is not known.

Data came from immunoSEQ multiplex PCR; TCRdb stores just in-frame clones and leaves some out. Among about 77,000 clones listed, around 92% were seen once. Study outcomes and limitations: There were also nonresponders showing low normalized T-cell clonal expansion. The investigators did not determine what antigen specificity the expanded peripheral T cells had.

This sequence was found in an adult with an advanced solid tumor such as melanoma, head and neck, liver or kidney cancer. The sample here was CD4+ or CD8+ T cells sorted from blood, taken in a trial of the OX40 agonist ivuxolimab. J is TRBJ2-5 and V is TRBV11-2; 15 bases align to TRBD2. The DNA for the CDR3 is TGTGCCAGCAGGGGACTAGCGGGGGGAAAAGAGACCCAGTACTTC. Its protein is CASRGLAGGKETQYF. Based on the CDR3 plus reference TRBV11-2 and TRBJ2-5, the full variable domain is EAGVAQSPRYKIIEKRQSVAFWCNPISGHATLYWYQQILGQGPKLLIQFQNNGVVDDSQLPKDRFSAERLKGVDSTLKIQPAKLEDSAVYLCASRGLAGGKETQYFGPGTRLLVL.